Below are 9 T cell receptor beta chains sequenced from a single sample in a study of T cell changes during pregnancy in multiple sclerosis. This table comes from immunoSEQ multiplex PCR, and its TCRdb copy is limited to in-frame clones, with some not included. This repertoire shows around 65,000 clones, 92% found once; its top ten account for less than 3%. The sequenced sample was peripheral blood, obtained in the second trimester of pregnancy. These receptor sequences come from a female donor in good health, enrolled as a control in a pregnancy study.

A few counts support this clone. The chain employs TRBV7-9 and TRBJ1-1; 8 positions agree with TRBD1. Germline V gene sequence: CDR1 SEHNR, CDR2 FQNEAQ (reference sequence). The CDR3 covers 16 residues. V lost 5 bases and J lost 7; bases outside the gene matches: 15. The CDR3 region is CASSTRAARGLGEAFF. CDR3 nucleotide sequence: TGTGCCAGCAGCACCCGGGCGGCCAGGGGGCTTGGTGAAGCTTTCTTT.

This chain links TRBV5-1 with TRBJ1-2; unclear D gene. Trimming cost V 4 bases and J 2 bases, with 9 bases left between them. This CDR3 spans 13 amino acids. Germline V gene lookup returns CDR1 SGHRS and CDR2 YFSETQ. The CDR3 sequence is CASSPNTNYGYTF. CDR3 in DNA: TGCGCCAGCAGCCCGAACACAAACTATGGCTACACCTTC.

The count of this clone is one. This rearrangement joins TRBV7-8 to TRBJ2-6; TRBD1 agrees at 7 bases. The junction had 12 bases not matched to a gene; V was cut back by 5 bases and J by 5 bases. There are 17 residues in the CDR3. Germline-derived CDR1 and CDR2 are SGHVS and FQNEAQ. The CDR3 DNA reads as TGTGCCAGCAGCCCCTCGACAGGGTTCAACTGGGCCAACGTCCTGACTTTC. This sequence encodes CASSPSTGFNWANVLTF.

This chain joins TRBV6-1 and TRBJ1-6, with 7 positions matching TRBD1. This CDR3 is 13 amino acids long. From germline, CDR1 is MNHNS and CDR2 SASEGT. J lost 7 bases, V lost 7 bases, and 4 bases had no gene match. CDR3 sequence reads: CASTDRENSPLHF. Here the CDR3 DNA reads TGTGCCAGCACCGACAGGGAGAATTCACCCCTCCACTTT.

The V call is TRBV7-3, the J call TRBJ2-1; 11 nucleotides agree with TRBD2. Germline CDR1 SGHTA, CDR2 FQGTGA. The CDR3 runs to 16 residues. V was pared by 4 bases and J by 6 bases, with 8 bases of the junction left unmatched. The CDR3: CASSYSLAGGSNEQFF. CDR3 nucleotides: TGTGCCAGCAGCTACTCCCTAGCGGGGGGTTCCAATGAGCAGTTCTTC.

This sequence joins TRBV4-3 and TRBJ1-1, with unresolved D. Trimming stripped 1 base from V and 0 bases from J, with 12 bases between. The V gene's germline CDR1 is LGHNA and CDR2 YSLEER. The CDR3 contains 16 residues. CDR3 sequence: CASSQVLREVNTEAFF. The CDR3 DNA is TGCGCCAGCAGCCAAGTCCTCCGGGAGGTGAACACTGAAGCTTTCTTT.

This CDR3 reads CASSLAGGTYNEQFF. CDR3 nucleotides: TGCGCCAGCAGCCTTGCAGGGGGAACCTACAATGAGCAGTTCTTC. The gene calls are TRBV5-1 and TRBJ2-1, with TRBD1 matching over 7 bases. CDR3 length: 15 residues. The germline CDR1 and CDR2 sequences are SGHRS and YFSETQ. Trimming cost V 4 bases and J 2 bases; bases outside gene matches: 6.

The chain uses TRBV28 and TRBJ2-7; 9 bases agree with TRBD1. The J segment lost 6 bases and the V segment lost 3 bases, leaving 9 bases of the junction unmatched. The V gene's germline CDR1 is MDHEN and CDR2 SYDVKM. The CDR3 length is 15 residues. The CDR3 is CASSFPGTGSGEQYF. The CDR3, as DNA: TGTGCCAGCAGTTTCCCCGGGACAGGGTCCGGCGAGCAGTACTTC.

V is TRBV7-8 and J is TRBJ2-3; D gene unclear. CDR3 length: 14 residues. CDR1 is SGHVS, CDR2 FQNEAQ, per germline. Trimming pared 2 bases from V and 7 bases from J, leaving 13 bases between. CDR3 DNA: TGTGCCAGCAGCTTATTTTACTGGCGGAATACGCAGTATTTT. Its protein product is CASSLFYWRNTQYF.